The 29 T cell receptor beta chains below all came from one sample that was sequenced in a study of blood T cell repertoires in COVID-19. Here immunoSEQ multiplex PCR was the method, and the copy in TCRdb shows in-frame clones only, minus some. The sample lists approximately 110,000 clones; about 85% were seen once. Material for sequencing was peripheral blood. Receptors were obtained from a human donor in a cohort sampled during active COVID-19.

This clone is medium-sized. This rearrangement joins TRBV19 to TRBJ1-2, with 8 positions matching TRBD1. J lost 6 bases, V lost 5 bases, and 11 bases had no gene match. The CDR3 runs 15 residues. Germline V gives CDR1 LNHDA, CDR2 SQIVND (reference sequence). CDR3 DNA: TGTGCCAGTAGTCCGACAGGGGCGGGAGTCCATGGCTACACCTTC. It translates to CASSPTGAGVHGYTF.

The J gene is TRBJ2-1, the V gene TRBV6-1; maybe TRBD1 (6 bases). Trimming left V 0 bases short and J 2 bases short, with 11 bases between. CDR3 length: 16 residues. Germline-derived CDR1 and CDR2 are MNHNS and SASEGT. CDR3 in DNA: TGTGCCAGCAGTGAAGCTCGGAACAGGGCCTACAATGAGCAGTTCTTC. It translates to CASSEARNRAYNEQFF.

There are many counts of this clone. This chain joins TRBV5-5 and TRBJ2-7; the match to TRBD1 covers 8 bases. Germline-derived CDR1 and CDR2 are SGHKS and YYEKEE (reference sequence). The J segment lost 3 bases and the V segment lost 4 bases, leaving 9 bases of the junction unmatched. This CDR3 spans 15 amino acids. CDR3 in DNA: TGTGCCAGCAGCCCTAGACAGGGGTTCTTCTACGAGCAGTACTTC. The encoded protein is CASSPRQGFFYEQYF.

Concerning this clone itself: One end of the junction is discordant with germline, which a read error may explain. In DNA form, the CDR3 reads TGTGCCAGCAGTGACGAGCTCCTGACTCTTTTT. Translating it yields CASSDELLTLF. The chain uses TRBV2 and TRBJ1-6; the D is unclear. CDR3 length: 11 residues. CDR1 SNHLY and CDR2 FYNNEI come from the germline V gene.

This chain joins TRBV11-2 and TRBJ1-1, with D possibly being TRBD1 (6 bases). The CDR3 is 14 amino acids. The germline CDR1 and CDR2 sequences are SGHAT and FQNNGV. Trimming cost V 5 bases and J 4 bases, with 14 bases left between them. CDR3 sequence (DNA): TGTGCCAGCAGCCTCCAGGGGTTTGGCACTGAAGCTTTCTTT. Translated: CASSLQGFGTEAFF.

This clone was seen only a few times. The chain couples TRBV30 to TRBJ1-5, with unresolved D. The germline V gene encodes CDR1 GTSNPN and CDR2 SVGIG (reference sequence). The length of the CDR3 is 13 residues. Trimming removed 0 bases at V and 6 bases at J, with 9 bases between. CDR3: CAWSVLGSQPQHF. The DNA for the CDR3 is TGTGCCTGGAGTGTACTGGGGAGTCAGCCCCAGCATTTT.

The chain combines TRBV5-8 with TRBJ1-1, with 9 bases that match TRBD1. CDR1 is SGHTS and CDR2 is YDEGEE in the germline V gene. J gave up 4 bases and V 6 bases, and 7 bases lay outside the gene matches. The length of the CDR3 is 14 residues. CDR3 coding DNA: TGTGCCAGCAACTACAACAGGGGGCTCACTGAAGCTTTCTTT. Translation: CASNYNRGLTEAFF.

This clone was seen more than once but under ten times. The J gene is TRBJ2-7, the V gene TRBV19; TRBD1 might be the D (5 bases). Trimming left V 5 bases short and J 3 bases short, with 14 bases between. The CDR3 loop spans 14 amino acids. Germline-derived CDR1 and CDR2 are LNHDA and SQIVND (reference sequence). The chain's CDR3 is CASSGQGGHYEQYF. CDR3 in DNA: TGTGCCAGTAGTGGGCAGGGTGGACACTACGAGCAGTACTTC.

In nucleotides, the CDR3 is TGTGCCAGCACCACGGGGGGTGGACAGCCCCAGCATTTT. Amino acids: CASTTGGGQPQHF. The gene calls are TRBV6-5 and TRBJ1-5; tentative D call: TRBD1 (5 bases). V lost 7 bases, J lost 7 bases, and 14 bases lay in between. Germline V gene data show CDR1 as MNHEY and CDR2 as SVGAGI. The CDR3 runs 13 residues.

This clone was counted between two and nine times. The chain has TRBV19 and TRBJ2-7, with 11 positions matching TRBD2. V lost 5 bases and J lost 7; bases outside the gene matches: 13. There are 16 residues in the CDR3. Germline V gene lookup returns CDR1 LNHDA and CDR2 SQIVND (reference sequence). Here the CDR3 DNA reads TGTGCCAGTAGTGGGCCCGGGACTAGCGGTTTTGGGGAGCAGTACTTC. Amino acids: CASSGPGTSGFGEQYF. Full variable domain (missing parts from reference TRBV19 and TRBJ2-7): DGGITQSPKYLFRKEGQNVTLSCEQNLNHDAMYWYRQDPGQGLRLIYYSQIVNDFQKGDIAEGYSVSREKKESFPLTVTSAQKNPTAFYLCASSGPGTSGFGEQYFGPGTRLTVT.

This chain joins TRBV29-1 and TRBJ2-1; D might be TRBD2 (5 bases). V was shortened by 7 bases and J by 0 bases, with 19 bases between the two germline ends. CDR1 and CDR2 from the germline V gene are SQVTM and ANQGSEA. CDR3 length equals 16 residues. Here the CDR3 reads CSANLAGRSSYNEQFF. CDR3 nucleotide sequence: TGCAGCGCCAACCTAGCTGGCAGAAGCTCCTACAATGAGCAGTTCTTC.

This chain joins TRBV11-1 and TRBJ2-1, with TRBD1 matching over 7 bases. Germline values: CDR1 SGHAT, CDR2 FQDESV (reference sequence). This CDR3 comprises 15 residues. J lost 1 base, V lost 5 bases, and 5 bases had no gene match. CDR3 region: CASSPGTVSYNEQFF. The CDR3 region has the DNA TGTGCCAGCAGCCCCGGGACAGTTTCCTACAATGAGCAGTTCTTC.

V usage is TRBV6-6 and J usage is TRBJ1-1; D is undetermined. Germline CDR1 MNHNY, CDR2 SVGAGI (reference sequence). The V end was cut by 7 bases, the J end by 2 bases, with 5 bases between. This CDR3 is built from 11 residues. Here the CDR3 DNA reads TGTGCCAGCACCCGTAACACTGAAGCTTTCTTT. Its translation is CASTRNTEAFF.

The rearrangement links TRBV29-1 to TRBJ1-2, with D tentatively TRBD1 (5 bases). The V end lost 7 bases, the J end lost 3 bases, and 12 bases lay between the germline ends. The CDR3 length is 12 residues. CDR1 and CDR2 from the germline V gene are SQVTM and ANQGSEA. CDR3 nucleotides: TGCAGCGGCTGGGGGGTTGACTATGGCTACACCTTC. This gives the protein CSGWGVDYGYTF.

This clone was counted once. V gene TRBV15 combines with J gene TRBJ2-1, with D perhaps matching TRBD2 (5 bases). V was pared by 0 bases and J by 9 bases, with 15 bases between. Germline V gives CDR1 LNHNV, CDR2 YYDKDF (reference sequence). CDR3 length: 15 amino acids. CDR3 DNA sequence: TGTGCCACCAGCAGAGATTCGAGGGCGAGTGGTGAGCAGTTCTTC. This translates into CATSRDSRASGEQFF.

This chain joins TRBV9 and TRBJ2-1; 10 bases match TRBD2. V lost 4 bases to trimming and J lost 4 bases; unmatched junction nucleotides: 5. This CDR3 region has 15 residues. Per germline, CDR1 SGDLS and CDR2 YYNGEE. CDR3 region: CASSYYSGGYNEQFF. The CDR3 nucleotides read TGTGCCAGCAGCTATTATAGCGGGGGGTACAATGAGCAGTTCTTC.

The J gene is TRBJ2-1, the V gene TRBV11-2; D remains unclear. The CDR3 extends over 15 amino acids. V dropped 5 bases and J dropped 0 bases, with 11 bases sitting between them. Germline V lookup: CDR1 SGHAT, CDR2 FQNNGV. The CDR3 spells CASSPAALSYNEQFF. The CDR3 DNA sequence: TGTGCCAGCAGCCCGGCGGCTCTCTCCTACAATGAGCAGTTCTTC.

This chain links TRBV3-1 (or the pseudogene TRBV3-2) with TRBJ2-1; no definite D call. The germline CDR1 and CDR2 sequences are LGHDT and YNNKEL (reference sequence). V lost 0 bases and J 8 bases, leaving 8 bases between the germline ends. The CDR3 totals 13 residues. This chain's CDR3 is CASSQEAQDEQFF. Here the CDR3 DNA reads TGTGCCAGCAGCCAAGAAGCCCAGGATGAGCAGTTCTTC.

The genes are TRBV5-5 and TRBJ1-2, with 8 bases lining up with TRBD1. The CDR3 is 13 amino acids. The J segment lost 8 bases and the V segment lost 3 bases, leaving 6 bases of the junction unmatched. Germline V gene data show CDR1 as SGHKS and CDR2 as YYEKEE (reference sequence). As DNA, the CDR3 is TGTGCCAGCAGCTATCAGGGGGCACAGGGCTACACCTTC. Its translation: CASSYQGAQGYTF.

The V call is TRBV10-3, the J call TRBJ2-7, with TRBD2 identical over 9 bases. V gave up 3 bases and J gave up 6 bases; unmatched junction bases: 6. This CDR3 contains 14 residues. Germline V lookup: CDR1 ENHRY, CDR2 SYGVKD. In DNA form, the CDR3 reads TGTGCCATCAGTGAAGGAGCGGGGGGCGGCGAGCAGTACTTC. Protein: CAISEGAGGGEQYF.

J is TRBJ2-1 and V is TRBV24-1, with a possible D match to TRBD1 (6 bases). The CDR3 extends over 16 amino acids. V was pared by 8 bases and J by 1 base, with 17 bases between. Germline V gives CDR1 KGHDR, CDR2 SFDVKD. For the CDR3, the DNA is TGTGCCACCATTCTCTCCGGGACATCTTCCTACAATGAGCAGTTCTTC. This sequence encodes CATILSGTSSYNEQFF.

This chain uses TRBV19 with TRBJ1-5; D perhaps matches TRBD1 (5 bases). V dropped 3 bases and J dropped 5 bases, with 11 bases sitting between them. Germline-derived CDR1 and CDR2 are LNHDA and SQIVND (reference sequence). The CDR3 is 14 residues long. The CDR3 reads CASSISGGDQPQHF. Written as DNA, the CDR3 is TGTGCCAGTAGTATTTCCGGGGGAGATCAGCCCCAGCATTTT. The whole variable domain, filled in from reference TRBV19 and TRBJ1-5, reads DGGITQSPKYLFRKEGQNVTLSCEQNLNHDAMYWYRQDPGQGLRLIYYSQIVNDFQKGDIAEGYSVSREKKESFPLTVTSAQKNPTAFYLCASSISGGDQPQHFGDGTRLSIL.

The genes are TRBV7-8 and TRBJ1-2; possible D gene TRBD1, 6 bases. This CDR3 is 16 amino acids long. Germline CDR1 and CDR2: SGHVS and FQNEAQ. Between the trimmed V and J ends, which lost 5 bases and 3 bases, there was a span of 19 bases. CDR3: CASSRGGPTRDYGYTF. The CDR3, as DNA: TGTGCCAGCAGCCGAGGGGGGCCTACGAGGGACTATGGCTACACCTTC.

The chain links TRBV5-1 to TRBJ2-6, with 7 bases matching TRBD1. The CDR3 consists of 16 residues. J lost 2 bases, V lost 3 bases, and 5 bases had no gene match. Germline V CDR1 and CDR2: SGHRS, YFSETQ. The DNA of the CDR3 is TGCGCCAGCAGCTCCCAGACAGGGACTGGGGCCAACGTCCTGACTTTC. This sequence encodes CASSSQTGTGANVLTF. The complete variable domain, with remaining parts taken from reference TRBV5-1 and TRBJ2-6, reads KAGVTQTPRYLIKTRGQQVTLSCSPISGHRSVSWYQQTPGQGLQFLFEYFSETQRNKGNFPGRFSGRQFSNSRSEMNVSTLELGDSALYLCASSSQTGTGANVLTFGAGSRLTVL.

The chain has TRBV2 and TRBJ2-3; possibly TRBD2 for D (7 bases). The CDR3 is 14 amino acids. Germline V gives CDR1 SNHLY, CDR2 FYNNEI. V shed 4 bases and J shed 8 bases, with 16 bases lying between them. The CDR3 loop reads CASSGYGGAGTQYF. CDR3 DNA: TGTGCCAGCAGTGGTTATGGGGGGGCTGGTACGCAGTATTTT.

The rearrangement uses TRBV5-1 and TRBJ2-6; D remains unclear. Germline V gene sequence: CDR1 SGHRS, CDR2 YFSETQ. The germline V and J ends were trimmed by 0 bases and 1 base, with 2 bases remaining between them. The CDR3 is 14 amino acids. For the CDR3, the DNA is TGCGCCAGCAGCTTGGTATCTGGGGCCAACGTCCTGACTTTC. Its protein is CASSLVSGANVLTF.

V is TRBV7-2 and J is TRBJ2-3; 11 bases align to TRBD2. CDR1 is SGHTA, CDR2 FQGNSA, per germline. The CDR3 covers 18 residues. The junction had 7 bases not matched to a gene; V was cut back by 1 base and J by 1 base. DNA for the CDR3: TGTGCCAGCAGCTTAGACCTGGTACTAGCGGGGGGCACAGATACGCAGTATTTT. Protein: CASSLDLVLAGGTDTQYF.

With regard to this clone: One end of the junction varies from germline; a read error may be responsible. The chain is built from TRBV5-5 and TRBJ1-1, with D perhaps TRBD1 (6 bases). This CDR3 contains 15 residues. Germline loops: CDR1 SGHKS, CDR2 YYEKEE (reference sequence). The CDR3 is CARSLGGQGRTEAFF. For the CDR3, the DNA is TGTGCCCGCAGCTTGGGGGGGCAGGGGCGGACTGAAGCTTTCTTT.

As regards this clone: The sample holds other DNA sequences that translate to the same CDR3. The chain couples TRBV24-1 to TRBJ1-2; 8 bases map to TRBD1. After removal of 4 bases from V and 8 bases from J, the junction contained 5 bases not matched to a gene. The CDR3 length is 13 residues. Germline V gives CDR1 KGHDR, CDR2 SFDVKD. The CDR3 DNA is TGTGCCACCAGTGACAGGACAGGGTCAGGCTACACCTTC. Protein product: CATSDRTGSGYTF.